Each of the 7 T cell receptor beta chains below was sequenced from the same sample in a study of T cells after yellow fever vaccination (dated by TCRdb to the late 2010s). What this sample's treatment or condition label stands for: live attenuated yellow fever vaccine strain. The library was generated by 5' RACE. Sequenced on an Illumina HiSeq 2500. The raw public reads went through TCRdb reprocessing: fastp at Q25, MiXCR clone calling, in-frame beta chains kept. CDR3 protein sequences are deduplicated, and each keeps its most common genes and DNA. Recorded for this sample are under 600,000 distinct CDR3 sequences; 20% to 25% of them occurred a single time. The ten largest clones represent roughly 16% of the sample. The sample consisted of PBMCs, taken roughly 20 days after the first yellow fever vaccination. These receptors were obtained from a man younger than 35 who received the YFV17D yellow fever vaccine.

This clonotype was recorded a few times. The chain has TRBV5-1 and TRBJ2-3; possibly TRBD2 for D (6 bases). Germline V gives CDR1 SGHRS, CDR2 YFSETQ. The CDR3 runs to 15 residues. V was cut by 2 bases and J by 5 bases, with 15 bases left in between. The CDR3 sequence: CASSLVGGDQDTQYF. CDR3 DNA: TGCGCCAGCAGCTTAGTAGGCGGGGATCAAGATACGCAGTATTTT.

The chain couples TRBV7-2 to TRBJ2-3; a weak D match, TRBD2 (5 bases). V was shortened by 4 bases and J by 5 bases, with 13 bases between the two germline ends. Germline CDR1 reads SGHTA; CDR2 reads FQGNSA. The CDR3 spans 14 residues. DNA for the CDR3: TGTGCCAGCAGCTACGGGGTGGAAGTAGATACGCAGTATTTT. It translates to CASSYGVEVDTQYF. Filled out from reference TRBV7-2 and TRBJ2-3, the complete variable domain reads GAGVSQSPSNKVTEKGKDVELRCDPISGHTALYWYRQSLGQGLEFLIYFQGNSAPDKSGLPSDRFSAERTGGSVSTLTIQRTQQEDSAVYLCASSYGVEVDTQYFGPGTRLTVL.

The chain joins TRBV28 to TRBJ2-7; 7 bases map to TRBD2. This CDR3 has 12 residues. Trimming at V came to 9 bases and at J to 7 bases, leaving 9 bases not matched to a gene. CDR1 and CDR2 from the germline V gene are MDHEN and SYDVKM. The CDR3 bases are TGTGCCAGACCGCGGGGGTGGGAAGAGCAGTACGTC. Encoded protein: CARPRGWEEQYV.

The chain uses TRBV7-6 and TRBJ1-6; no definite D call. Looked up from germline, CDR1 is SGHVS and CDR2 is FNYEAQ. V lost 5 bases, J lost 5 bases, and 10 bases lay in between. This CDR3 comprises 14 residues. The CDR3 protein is CASSPINDNSPLHF. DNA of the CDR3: TGTGCCAGCAGCCCGATTAATGATAATTCACCCCTCCACTTT.

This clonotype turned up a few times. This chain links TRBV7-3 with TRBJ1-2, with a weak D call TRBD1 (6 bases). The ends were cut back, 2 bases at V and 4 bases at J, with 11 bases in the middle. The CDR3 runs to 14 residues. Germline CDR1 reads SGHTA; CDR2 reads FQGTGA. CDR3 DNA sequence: TGTGCCAGCAGCTTAGGGGCAGGGGCCTATGGCTACACCTTC. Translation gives CASSLGAGAYGYTF.

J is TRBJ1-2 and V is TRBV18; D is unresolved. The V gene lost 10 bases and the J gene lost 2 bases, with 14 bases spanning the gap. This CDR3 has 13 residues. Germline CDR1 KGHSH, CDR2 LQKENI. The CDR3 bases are TGTGCCACCCATTCCTCAGGCAACTATGGCTACACCTTC. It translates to CATHSSGNYGYTF.

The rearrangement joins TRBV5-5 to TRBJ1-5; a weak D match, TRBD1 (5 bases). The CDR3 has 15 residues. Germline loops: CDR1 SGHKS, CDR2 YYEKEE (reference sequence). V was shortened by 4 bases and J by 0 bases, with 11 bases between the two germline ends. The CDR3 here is CASSQDILSNQPQHF. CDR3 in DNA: TGTGCCAGCAGCCAGGACATCCTTAGCAATCAGCCCCAGCATTTT.